The source of this T cell receptor (beta chain) is a study of vaccination effects on CD4 cells after COVID-19. The wider study: Ahead of sequencing, the ViraFEST assay grew antigen-specific CD4+ T cells using viral peptide pools. Median timing of post-vaccine samples was 72 days after the second dose. The authors sampled three convalescent patients early and late after vaccination.

Isolation of CD4+ T cells took place after approximately ten days of culture. By PCR, the person was confirmed to have had SARS-CoV-2 infection between March and December 2020. BNT162b2 vaccine or mRNA-1273 vaccine was given to participants in two doses. Clones were sequenced by immunoSEQ multiplex PCR, and TCRdb holds only the in-frame ones, with some missing. Here the sample spans 40,000 to 45,000 clones, just over 75% being singletons. General study results and limits: Both infection-induced and vaccine-induced clones contracted markedly at late post-vaccination timepoints.

The germline V and J ends were trimmed by 5 bases and 7 bases, with 18 bases remaining between them. This CDR3 spans 15 amino acids. CDR1 and CDR2 (germline): SGHNT, YENEEA. This clone has only a few counts. Its cognate antigen is unknown. The sequence was obtained from a human donor who had a prior SARS-CoV-2 infection. This chain links TRBV11-3 with TRBJ2-1, with D possibly matching TRBD1 (5 bases). Sequencing used CD4+ T cells from PBMCs cultured without peptide, obtained after COVID-19 vaccination. The CDR3 reads CASSQRAREWNEQFF. The CDR3, as DNA: TGTGCCAGCAGCCAAAGGGCCAGGGAATGGAATGAGCAGTTCTTC.